The entry below describes one T cell receptor beta chain. As yet, its antigen is unknown. V was cut by 10 bases and J by 1 base, with 10 bases left in between. The CDR3 extends over 12 amino acids. Germline assignment: CDR1 SEHNR and CDR2 FQNEAQ (reference sequence). Only in-frame clones appear in the TCRdb table, and some are missing; sequencing was by immunoSEQ multiplex PCR. Of about 200,000 clones in the sample, about 94% were seen once. The data stem from a study of T cell responses to AZD1222 COVID-19 vaccine. Whole-study findings and limits: Two AZD1222 doses significantly raised spike-specific TCR breadth and depth over controls. Sampling captured repertoires only after the peak T cell response. Spike regions recognized by vaccine-associated CD4 TCRs spanned the protein, led by 160-218 and 743-854.

The TCR sequence derives from an adult who received the MenACWY meningococcal vaccine as a control. The source was peripheral blood, collected 28 days after the second dose of the MenACWY control vaccine. The chain has TRBV7-9 and TRBJ1-1, with a tentative D call TRBD1 (5 bases). In DNA, the CDR3 is TGTGCCAACTCGGGGGAGAACACTGAAGCTTTCTTT. Amino acids: CANSGENTEAFF.